This T cell receptor beta chain derives from a study of blood T cell repertoires in COVID-19. The wider study: Collection of acute and convalescent COVID-19 samples took place in the United States, Italy and Spain. From T cells, B-cell-depleted T cells, or PBMCs came the material, which was cDNA or gDNA.

The data were produced by immunoSEQ multiplex PCR, yet TCRdb's version contains in-frame clones alone and is incomplete. The sample holds roughly 250,000 clones, around 81% seen once. The CDR3 consists of 14 residues. The V end lost 1 base, the J end lost 8 bases, and 10 bases lay between the germline ends. Germline assignment: CDR1 SGHDT and CDR2 YYEEEE. The chain recombines TRBV5-6 with TRBJ1-6, with D tentatively TRBD1 (5 bases). This receptor was taken from a woman aged 55-70 years with active or convalescent COVID-19. The sample consisted of peripheral blood. CDR3 residues: CASSLSRADSPLHF. The CDR3 nucleotides read TGTGCCAGCAGCTTGAGCAGGGCGGATTCACCCCTCCACTTT. Full variable domain (rest looked up from reference TRBV5-6 and TRBJ1-6): DAGVTQSPTHLIKTRGQQVTLRCSPKSGHDTVSWYQQALGQGPQFIFQYYEEEERQRGNFPDRFSGHQFPNYSSELNVNALLLGDSALYLCASSLSRADSPLHFGNGTRLTVT.